The entry below describes one T cell receptor (beta chain). MiXCR was run by TCRdb on the 5' RACE reads, yielding one entry per CDR3 protein. The table lists roughly 170,000 distinct CDR3 sequences, roughly 18% of them singletons. The data stem from a study of T-cell memory formation after mild COVID-19. The CDR3 is made up of 16 amino acids. V lost 6 bases, J lost 1 base, and 16 bases lay in between. The source of this sequence is a man between 18 and 29 years old who had mild COVID-19 (a few samples of this study predate the infection). Cell type and time point are not known. The V gene is TRBV12-3 or TRBV12-4, the J gene TRBJ2-1; D is possibly TRBD2 (6 bases). Sequencing used PBMCs or a T cell subset sorted from them (not recorded which). CDR3 DNA sequence: TGTGCCAGCAGGCCTCAGCTAGCGTCGTCCTACAATGAGCAGTTCTTC. Residues: CASRPQLASSYNEQFF.